Shown below are 20 T cell receptor beta chains from a single sample sequenced in a study of T cells after posttransplantation cyclophosphamide. Data came from immunoSEQ multiplex PCR; TCRdb stores just in-frame clones and leaves some out. Among roughly 3,500 clones listed, around 82% were seen once. The sequencing sample was made of CD8+ T cells sorted from bone marrow. The receptors shown here come from a woman in her sixties or seventies in good health, CMV-negative, and a related stem cell transplant donor.

In its sample, this clone is large. The rearrangement uses TRBV2 and TRBJ2-2; tentatively, D is TRBD1 (6 bases). The ends were cut back, 4 bases at V and 6 bases at J, with 15 bases in the middle. Germline CDR1 SNHLY, CDR2 FYNNEI. This CDR3 contains 15 residues. This chain's CDR3 is CASSGGLTVPGELFF. Here the CDR3 DNA reads TGTGCCAGCAGTGGGGGGCTGACAGTGCCCGGGGAGCTGTTTTTT.

V and J are TRBV5-5 and TRBJ2-3; D not resolved. The CDR3 runs to 15 residues. Trimming left V 6 bases short and J 2 bases short, with 16 bases between. Germline values: CDR1 SGHKS, CDR2 YYEKEE (reference sequence). The CDR3 DNA reads TGTGCCAGCAATGTACAAGGCGGAATCACAGATACGCAGTATTTT. Amino acids: CASNVQGGITDTQYF.

V usage is TRBV7-6 and J usage is TRBJ2-1; 12 nucleotides agree with TRBD2. Germline V lookup: CDR1 SGHVS, CDR2 FNYEAQ. The ends lost 3 bases at V and 7 bases at J; junction bases unmatched: 13. This CDR3 comprises 18 residues. The CDR3 spells CASSFGQGRLAGVNEQFF. In DNA, the CDR3 is TGTGCCAGCAGCTTCGGGCAGGGGAGACTAGCGGGAGTGAATGAGCAGTTCTTC.

The chain links TRBV19 to TRBJ2-1, with D possibly matching TRBD1 (6 bases). CDR3 length: 15 residues. V lost 3 bases and J 2 bases, leaving 11 bases between the germline ends. Germline V CDR1 and CDR2: LNHDA, SQIVND (reference sequence). The CDR3 is CASSITGTPYNEQFF. CDR3 sequence (DNA): TGTGCCAGTAGTATCACAGGGACACCCTACAATGAGCAGTTCTTC.

The V and J genes are TRBV28 and TRBJ2-7; D gene ambiguous. Trimming took off 4 bases at V and 2 bases at J, with 9 bases between the two ends. Germline V gene lookup returns CDR1 MDHEN and CDR2 SYDVKM. This CDR3 has 13 amino acids. For the CDR3, the DNA is TGTGCCAGCAGTTCTATCTCCACCTACGAGCAGTACTTC. It encodes CASSSISTYEQYF.

This clone was recorded only once. The chain uses TRBV11-2 and TRBJ1-6; 7 bases map to TRBD1. CDR1 SGHAT and CDR2 FQNNGV come from the germline V gene. V lost 4 bases, J lost 0 bases, and 12 bases stayed unmatched. This CDR3 has 19 residues. The CDR3 nucleotides read TGTGCCAGCAGCTCAATGGGACAGAAAAGGAGCTCCTATAATTCACCCCTCCACTTT. It is translated as CASSSMGQKRSSYNSPLHF.

CDR3 region: CASSTGTGGEQYV. DNA of the CDR3: TGTGCCAGTAGTACCGGGACAGGGGGAGAGCAGTACGTC. The chain couples TRBV19 to TRBJ2-7; 11 nucleotides agree with TRBD1. Trimming cost V 4 bases and J 7 bases; bases outside gene matches: 3. Looked up from germline, CDR1 is LNHDA and CDR2 is SQIVND (reference sequence). This CDR3 is built from 13 residues.

This chain joins TRBV19 and TRBJ2-7; 8 positions match TRBD1. The CDR3 is 14 residues long. Germline V gene data show CDR1 as LNHDA and CDR2 as SQIVND (reference sequence). Trimming removed 6 bases from V and 3 bases from J; junction bases left unmatched: 7. DNA for the CDR3: TGTGCCAGTAGCATCGGACAGGGCTACTACGAGCAGTACTTC. It translates to CASSIGQGYYEQYF.

The V gene is TRBV23-1, the J gene TRBJ2-3; TRBD1 matches at 10 bases. TRBV23-1 is an ORF for which the function is uncertain. This CDR3 has 16 residues. With 3 bases clipped from V and 4 bases from J, the junction kept 7 bases outside the gene matches. The CDR3 loop reads CASSHPGQGVPDTQYF. The CDR3 nucleotides read TGCGCCAGCAGTCACCCAGGACAGGGGGTCCCAGATACGCAGTATTTT.

The V call is TRBV7-9, the J call TRBJ2-3; TRBD2 might be the D (5 bases). Per germline, CDR1 SEHNR and CDR2 FQNEAQ (reference sequence). The CDR3 runs to 13 residues. Trimming took off 7 bases at V and 4 bases at J, with 12 bases between the two ends. CDR3 in DNA: TGTGCCAGCATCCAGTCGGGATCAGATACGCAGTATTTT. Amino acids: CASIQSGSDTQYF.

This clone was seen just once. This chain uses TRBV19 with TRBJ2-1; weak D call: TRBD2 (5 bases). The V and J ends lost 3 bases and 10 bases respectively, with 13 bases between them. Germline CDR1 LNHDA, CDR2 SQIVND (reference sequence). The CDR3 has 13 amino acids. CDR3 sequence (DNA): TGTGCCAGTAGTATCGGGGTCGGGGTCGAGCAGTTCTTC. Protein: CASSIGVGVEQFF. Together with reference TRBV19 and TRBJ2-1, the CDR3 gives the full variable domain: DGGITQSPKYLFRKEGQNVTLSCEQNLNHDAMYWYRQDPGQGLRLIYYSQIVNDFQKGDIAEGYSVSREKKESFPLTVTSAQKNPTAFYLCASSIGVGVEQFFGPGTRLTVL.

The rearrangement links TRBV15 to TRBJ1-2, with unresolved D. Germline V gives CDR1 LNHNV, CDR2 YYDKDF (reference sequence). The CDR3 contains 14 residues. Trimming stripped 0 bases from V and 3 bases from J, with 8 bases between. CDR3 in amino acids: CATSREITDYGYTF. The DNA of the CDR3 is TGTGCCACCAGCAGAGAGATTACGGACTATGGCTACACCTTC.

This clone is large. This chain connects TRBV7-3 to TRBJ2-3; D possibly corresponds to TRBD1 (6 bases). V was clipped by 5 bases and J by 2 bases, with 11 bases between them. The germline gives CDR1 SGHTA, CDR2 FQGTGA. CDR3 length: 14 amino acids. CDR3 sequence: CASSTGFVTDTQYF. For the CDR3, the DNA is TGTGCCAGCAGCACAGGGTTTGTCACAGATACGCAGTATTTT.

This clone was picked up a small number of times. The chain is built from TRBV19 and TRBJ2-3; D might be TRBD2 (6 bases). Germline-derived CDR1 and CDR2 are LNHDA and SQIVND (reference sequence). This CDR3 spans 14 amino acids. V shed 7 bases and J shed 3 bases, with 14 bases lying between them. CDR3 region: CASNRGMETDTQYF. In nucleotides, the CDR3 is TGTGCCAGTAACCGCGGGATGGAGACAGATACGCAGTATTTT.

The chain is built from TRBV19 and TRBJ2-5; 12 bases fit TRBD2. Trimming took 3 bases from V and 4 from J; bases not matched to a gene: 3. Germline CDR1 is LNHDA and CDR2 is SQIVND (reference sequence). This CDR3 has 15 residues. Here the CDR3 DNA reads TGTGCCAGTAGTATGACTAGCGGGAGTTTAGAGACCCAGTACTTC. This encodes CASSMTSGSLETQYF.

J is TRBJ1-6 and V is TRBV6-1, with TRBD1 identical over 9 bases. Trimming removed 4 bases from V and 12 bases from J; junction bases left unmatched: 10. The CDR3 extends over 15 amino acids. Germline assignment: CDR1 MNHNS and CDR2 SASEGT. CDR3 amino acids: CASSGTGVRIGPLHF. The CDR3 region has the DNA TGTGCCAGCAGTGGGACAGGGGTCCGGATCGGACCCCTCCACTTT.

The chain couples TRBV4-1 to TRBJ1-2, with D possibly being TRBD1 (6 bases). Trimming stripped 0 bases from V and 2 bases from J, with 16 bases between. The CDR3 runs 17 residues. The germline V gene has CDR1 MGHRA and CDR2 YSYEKL. In nucleotides, the CDR3 is TGCGCCAGCAGCCAAGAAAAAGCCACAGGGCAAAACTATGGCTACACCTTC. Translated: CASSQEKATGQNYGYTF.

The chain is built from TRBV28 and TRBJ2-5, with a tentative D call TRBD2 (5 bases). Per germline, CDR1 MDHEN and CDR2 SYDVKM. Trimming stripped 3 bases from V and 5 bases from J, with 10 bases between. The CDR3 totals 13 residues. CDR3 residues: CASSFGPGETQYF. The CDR3 nucleotides are TGTGCCAGCAGTTTCGGCCCGGGGGAGACCCAGTACTTC.

The CDR3 DNA is TGTGCCAGCAGTGAATTGACAGTCCCTAGCACAGATACGCAGTATTTT. Its protein product is CASSELTVPSTDTQYF. This sequence joins TRBV6-1 and TRBJ2-3, with D maybe TRBD1 (5 bases). There are 16 residues in the CDR3. Trimming shortened V by 2 bases and J by 0 bases, and 12 bases separated the two germline ends. The germline V gene has CDR1 MNHNS and CDR2 SASEGT.

The rearrangement links TRBV2 to TRBJ2-6, with a weak D call TRBD1 (5 bases). The CDR3 is 16 amino acids. Deletions cut 3 bases from V and 0 bases from J, with 9 bases between. Germline-derived CDR1 and CDR2 are SNHLY and FYNNEI. CDR3 in amino acids: CASSELRVSGANVLTF. CDR3 in DNA: TGTGCCAGCAGTGAGCTCAGGGTCTCTGGGGCCAACGTCCTGACTTTC.